The TCR beta chain under discussion was sequenced for a study of T cells in Graves' hyperthyroidism and ophthalmopathy. For the study at large: Peripheral blood draws took place at initial diagnosis, ahead of any treatment.

This clonotype showed up just a few times. A much larger clone differs by one base, so this may be a read error. Participants, patients aged 18 to 65, had newly diagnosed hyperthyroidism with a duration under 2 months. Patients were excluded for uncontrolled infection, other autoimmune disease, pregnancy or lactation. Regions amplified from RNA transcripts were the TCR beta CDR3 regions. The HTBI primer set was used in a first-round RT-PCR of the TCR CDR3. TCRdb reprocessed the multiplex PCR reads via MiXCR and lists one record per CDR3 protein. The table lists about 690,000 distinct CDR3 sequences, around a sixth of them singletons. The sequenced sample consisted of blood. The TCR comes from a man in his fifties with Graves' hyperthyroidism.

In DNA form, the CDR3 reads TGTGCCAGCAGTTTTCAGTTAAGCGGCTACACCTTC. This sequence encodes CASSFQLSGYTF. The rearrangement uses TRBV28 and TRBJ1-2; D is undetermined. Germline V CDR1 and CDR2: MDHEN, SYDVKM. The CDR3 spans 12 residues. Between the trimmed V and J ends, which lost 3 bases and 8 bases, there was a span of 10 bases.